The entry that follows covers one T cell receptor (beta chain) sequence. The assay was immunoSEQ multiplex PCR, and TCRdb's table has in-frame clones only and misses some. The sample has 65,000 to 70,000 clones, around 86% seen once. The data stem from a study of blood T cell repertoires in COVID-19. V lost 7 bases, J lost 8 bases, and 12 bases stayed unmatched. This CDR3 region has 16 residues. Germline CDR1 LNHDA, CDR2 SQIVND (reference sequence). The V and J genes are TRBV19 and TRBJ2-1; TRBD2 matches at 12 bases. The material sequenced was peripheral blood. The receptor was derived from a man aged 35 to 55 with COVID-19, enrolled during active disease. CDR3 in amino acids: CASTTSGGPPRDEQFF. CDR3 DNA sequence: TGTGCCAGTACCACTAGCGGGGGGCCTCCTAGGGATGAGCAGTTCTTC.